One and the same sample provided the 4 T cell receptor beta chains below, sequenced in a study of monozygotic twins with inflammatory bowel disease. From the 5' RACE reads, TCRdb lists one entry per CDR3 protein and no DNA. Its table lists 300,000 to 350,000 distinct CDR3 sequences. The sample taken for sequencing was blood. These receptors were taken from a human donor with ulcerative colitis or Crohn's disease, or a healthy co-twin of an affected twin (not recorded which).

The J gene is TRBJ2-7, the V gene TRBV4-2; checking the TCRdb D call of TRBD2 is not possible without DNA. The germline V gene has CDR1 LGHNA and CDR2 YNFKEQ. The CDR3 has 14 residues. CDR3 region: CASSQPGLASEQYF.

V is TRBV5-1 and J is TRBJ2-1; checking the TCRdb D call of TRBD2 is not possible without DNA. CDR1 is SGHRS and CDR2 is YFSETQ in the germline V gene. The CDR3 has 16 amino acids. The CDR3 loop is CASSLVGASGINEQFF. Looking up the rest from reference TRBV5-1 and TRBJ2-1 gives the full variable domain: KAGVTQTPRYLIKTRGQQVTLSCSPISGHRSVSWYQQTPGQGLQFLFEYFSETQRNKGNFPGRFSGRQFSNSRSEMNVSTLELGDSALYLCASSLVGASGINEQFFGPGTRLTVL.

The chain links TRBV30 to TRBJ2-7. Germline V gene lookup returns CDR1 GTSNPN and CDR2 SVGIG (reference sequence). This CDR3 region has 12 residues. The CDR3: CAWTRTSYEQYF.

The chain uses TRBV7-9 and TRBJ1-1; TCRdb names TRBD1, which stays unverified in the absence of DNA. The germline CDR1 and CDR2 sequences are SEHNR and FQNEAQ (reference sequence). CDR3 length equals 15 residues. CDR3 loop: CASSPRDRVNTEAFF.